Sequencing of this T cell receptor beta chain was carried out in a study of early stage breast cancer tumors (dated by TCRdb to about 2017). As for the study more broadly: Of the 15 to 20 invasive breast tumors, about a dozen were found to be estrogen receptor-positive, progesterone receptor-positive and HER2-negative. About 70% of the 12 ER+/PR+/HER2- tumors were invasive ductal carcinomas, while the other four were invasive lobular carcinomas. A read coverage of roughly 10-fold per sample was achieved on average. The samples as a whole yielded approximately 3,000,000 detected templates, corresponding to roughly 1.1 million unique clonotypes.

There are 13 amino acids in the CDR3, from cysteine to phenylalanine inclusive. Left in the record is the CDR3 DNA by itself, 39 bases read in frame from the first base. Reading the germline V gene gives CDR1 SGHTA and CDR2 FQGNSA. The junction shows trimming of 4 bases on V and 2 bases on J, plus 9 bases between the germline ends. Each sample was amplified in two independent genomic DNA replicates, using 0.5 to 0.6 ug for blood and around 1.5 ug for tumor or normal breast. Following the manufacturer's instructions, the ImmunoSeq Intro kit was used to carry out TCRB sequencing on genomic DNA. The multiplex PCR ran for roughly 31 cycles using proprietary primers and spike-in control sequences for absolute quantification. Single-end 150-bp reads were used to sequence an 87-bp fragment spanning the CDR3 plus the flanking V and J genes. Seven samples, with two replicates for each sample, were multiplexed per lane of an Illumina MiSeq using version 3.0 chemistry. On the authors' methods: Raw data were processed by the vendor's proprietary pipeline, with both replicates merged into one result per sample. A clonotype was defined as productive rearrangements that share the same V-gene family, CDR3 amino acid sequence and J-gene segment. Clonality was calculated as 1 minus the normalized Shannon entropy (Pielou evenness) of TCRB abundances. T cell density was estimated by dividing total templates by the number of input cells inferred from the DNA input amount. Total repertoire diversity and clonality were estimated with Recon using default parameters. Clonotypes with over 0.1% abundance in tumor and at least 32-fold higher abundance in tumor than in normal breast were defined as tumor-enriched. The table comes from immuneACCESS by way of TCRdb, which keeps in-frame sequences with V and J called. Part of the clones is missing from these tables; in studies checked, under half for an unresolved V gene and the rest for unknown reasons. The DNA gave D and trimming, while V, J and clone size come from that table. Here the sample has under 30,000 clones; 55% to 75% occur a single time. 33% of the sample comes from the top ten.

The study profiled bulk TCR beta-chain repertoires in matched peripheral blood, tumor and adjacent normal breast tissue taken from roughly 17 patients with early-stage breast cancer. Before surgery, whole blood (roughly 5-10 mL) was collected into EDTA tubes and processed within 2 hours. Ficoll-Paque centrifugation in SepMate-50 tubes was used to isolate peripheral blood mononuclear cells. PBMCs were cryopreserved in about 90% FBS with roughly 10% DMSO in aliquots of roughly 2 to 4.5 million cells and stored in liquid nitrogen. The Qiagen AllPrep DNA/RNA Mini kit was used to extract genomic DNA. General study outcomes and caveats: Compared with adjacent normal breast tissue, tumors had approximately 2.5-fold higher T cell density and higher clonality. Because the cohort was small, analysis by tumor subtype was not possible. Sequencing bulk genomic DNA from unsorted cells could not capture chain pairing or functional markers like CD4, CD8 and FOXP3. Enriched TCRB sequences shared across patients were found to be mostly commonly generated sequences that were unlikely to play an important role in the tumor microenvironment. Greater similarity was observed between blood and normal breast repertoires than between blood and tumor repertoires, and tumor was distinguished from normal in about 85% of the 16 patients when each tissue was compared with blood.

Notes on this clone: The specificity of this receptor is unknown. Qualities for individual bases were not recorded, and no much larger clone is one base off.

Sequenced input: blood. The TCR sequence derives from a person aged 45-60 years with breast cancer. The sequence is built from TRBV7-2 and TRBJ2-7; the D gene identity is not certain. Here is the DNA: TGTGCCAGCAGCTCGGCGGTTCCCTACGAGCAGTACTTC. Translated, it gives CASSSAVPYEQYF.